The sequence of this T cell receptor beta chain was determined in a study of blood T cell repertoires in COVID-19. Study summary: COVID-19 samples from acute and convalescent phases originated in the United States, Italy and Spain.

Germline CDR1 SGDLS, CDR2 YYNGEE. The V and J ends lost 2 bases and 4 bases, in that order; junction bases with no gene match: 6. The CDR3 extends over 15 amino acids. In the original workflow: By means of reference gene primer amplification, nucleated cell counts were estimated. Assay used: immunoSEQ multiplex PCR; TCRdb lists only in-frame clones, some missing. The V and J calls and clone size were taken over from that table, and D and trimming were inferred from the DNA. The sample lists fewer than 450,000 clones; approximately 84% were seen once. Participants were aged about 18 to 100 years, lived in 20 to 25 US areas, and enrolled virtually.

The chain employs TRBV9 and TRBJ2-1, with 7 nucleotides matching TRBD1. Sequencing was done on a sample of PBMCs or T cells enriched from blood (not recorded which). The TCR originated in a woman in her 30s who had recovered from COVID-19. CDR3 nucleotides: TGTGCCAGCAGCGTTTATGCACAGGGGTACAATGAGCAGTTCTTC. Its protein product is CASSVYAQGYNEQFF. The full variable domain, its missing parts supplied by reference TRBV9 and TRBJ2-1, is DSGVTQTPKHLITATGQRVTLRCSPRSGDLSVYWYQQSLDQGLQFLIQYYNGEERAKGNILERFSAQQFPDLHSELNLSSLELGDSALYFCASSVYAQGYNEQFFGPGTRLTVL.